These T cell receptor beta chains were read from a single sample in a study of T cell responses to AZD1222 COVID-19 vaccine. Profiling relied on immunoSEQ multiplex PCR, and the TCRdb table lists in-frame clones only, not all of them. The sample contains some 120,000 clones, about 90% of which appear only once. The source material was peripheral blood, sampled 28 days after the second AZD1222 dose. These receptors all come from an adult who received the AZD1222 COVID-19 vaccine. Each CDR3 is given with its conserved first and last residue. D genes are given only for firm matches. Not all rows give a size; the values are once, few, many and, for expanded clones, a class.

j_call d_call v_call clone_size cdr3_nt cdr3_aa
TRBJ2-1 TRBD2 TRBV5-4 . TGTGCCAGCAGCTCGGGACTAGCTGGGGACAATGAGCAGTTCTTC CASSSGLAGDNEQFF
TRBJ1-5 . TRBV19 . TGTGCCAGTAGTATTATTTGGAATCAGCCCCAGCATTTT CASSIIWNQPQHF
TRBJ2-7 . TRBV10-2 . TGCGCCAGCAGTCTTACGGGTAGCGGACACCACCACTACGAGCAGTACTTC CASSLTGSGHHHYEQYF
TRBJ1-2 . TRBV5-4 . TGTGCCAGCAGCTCCCTCCGTGTGATTAACTATGGCTACACCTTC CASSSLRVINYGYTF
TRBJ1-3 . TRBV6-5 . TGTGCCAGCCGACAAGCCTCTGGAAACACCATATATTTT CASRQASGNTIYF
TRBJ2-6 TRBD1 TRBV2 . TGTGCCAGCAGCAGACCCGGGACAGGGTTCTCTGGGGCCAACGTCCTGACTTTC CASSRPGTGFSGANVLTF
TRBJ1-5 . TRBV28 . TGTGCCAGCAGCCTCAGAAGTTTCCAGCCCCAGCATTTT CASSLRSFQPQHF
TRBJ2-3 TRBD2 TRBV3-1/TRBV3-2 . TGTGCCAGCAGCCAGATTGGGGAGACTAGCGGCACAGATACGCAGTATTTT CASSQIGETSGTDTQYF
TRBJ2-4 TRBD2 TRBV9 . TGTGCCAGCAGCGTAGGGACTAGCGGGAGGCCCTTAAACATTCAGTACTTC CASSVGTSGRPLNIQYF
TRBJ1-5 . TRBV28 . TGTGCCAGCAGTTTAAGCCTGGGGCAGCTAAATCAGCCCCAGCATTTT CASSLSLGQLNQPQHF
TRBJ1-5 . TRBV19 . TGTGCCAGTAGCCGGGATGGCAATCAGCCCCAGCATTTT CASSRDGNQPQHF
TRBJ1-3 TRBD1 TRBV10-3 . TGTGCCATCAGTGATACAGGGGAGGGCACCATATATTTT CAISDTGEGTIYF
TRBJ2-1 TRBD2 TRBV28 . TGTGCCAGCAGTTTAGCGGGAGAATCCAATGAGCAGTTCTTC CASSLAGESNEQFF
TRBJ1-3 . TRBV7-9 . TGTGCCAGCAGCTTAGTGTGGCAGGGAACCTCTGGAAACACCATATATTTT CASSLVWQGTSGNTIYF
TRBJ2-1 . TRBV27 . TGTGCCAGCAGTTTCCAGGATTACTACAATGAGCAGTTCTTC CASSFQDYYNEQFF
TRBJ2-7 TRBD1 TRBV28 . TGTGCCAGCAGTTTATCAGGGGACAGGCGGCGAGGCGAGCAGTACTTC CASSLSGDRRRGEQYF
TRBJ1-2 . TRBV27 . TGTGCCAGCAGGGGGTTGACTGATGGCTACACCTTC CASRGLTDGYTF
TRBJ2-7 TRBD2 TRBV10-2 . TGCGCCAGCAGTGAATCGGGGGGAGTGACGGGAGGTGGCGAGCAGTACTTC CASSESGGVTGGGEQYF
TRBJ1-1 . TRBV7-8 . TGTGCCAGCACCCTATCACCAGTCACTGAAGCTTTCTTT CASTLSPVTEAFF
TRBJ2-7 . TRBV2 . TGTGCCAGCAGACCTACTGATATCACCGCCTACGAGCAGTACTTC CASRPTDITAYEQYF
TRBJ2-3 . TRBV13 . TGTGCCAGCAGCCGGGGGCAGGGAGGTGCAGATACGCAGTATTTT CASSRGQGGADTQYF
TRBJ2-5 . TRBV12-3/TRBV12-4 . TGTGCCAGCAGTTGGACTTCTGTTGAGACCCAGTACTTC CASSWTSVETQYF
TRBJ1-2 TRBD1 TRBV5-1 . TGCGCCAGCAGCTCCGGGACAGGGGCTTTCTATGGCTACACCTTC CASSSGTGAFYGYTF
TRBJ2-7 TRBD2 TRBV6-2/TRBV6-3 few TGTGCCAGCAGTTGGGAGACTAGCGGAGCCTACGAGCAGTACTTC CASSWETSGAYEQYF
TRBJ1-1 TRBD1 TRBV5-6 . TGTGCCAGCAGCTGGGGACAGGGATGGACTGAAGCTTTCTTT CASSWGQGWTEAFF
TRBJ1-2 . TRBV9 . TGTGCCAGCAGCGTAGACGGGGGCTATGGCTACACCTTC CASSVDGGYGYTF
TRBJ1-1 . TRBV24-1 . TGTGCCACCAGTGGCGGGACAGCTTTCTTT CATSGGTAFF
TRBJ1-6 . TRBV19 . TGTGCCAGTAGTATCTCCTGGACGTCGCCGAATTCACCCCTCCACTTT CASSISWTSPNSPLHF
TRBJ2-7 . TRBV19 . TGTGCCAGTAGTGTCCTCGGAACTTCGTCCTACGAGCAGTACTTC CASSVLGTSSYEQYF
TRBJ1-5 TRBD1 TRBV4-1 . TGCGCCAGCAGCCCAGAACGTAGACAGGGAGGTCAGCCCCAGCATTTT CASSPERRQGGQPQHF
TRBJ1-1 TRBD1 TRBV7-3 . TGTGCCAGCAGCATCTCAGGGGGCACTGAAGCTTTCTTT CASSISGGTEAFF
TRBJ1-6 . TRBV28 . TGTGCCAGCAGTTTGGTACAGTCACCCCTCCACTTT CASSLVQSPLHF
TRBJ2-1 TRBD2 TRBV28 . TGTGCCAGCAACACTTTGGGACTAGCGGGAGGTGATAATGAGCAGTTCTTC CASNTLGLAGGDNEQFF
TRBJ2-5 TRBD1 TRBV5-1 once TGCGCCAGCAGCCAACAGGGGGCGGGGGAGACCCAGTACTTC CASSQQGAGETQYF
TRBJ2-2 . TRBV10-3 . TGTGCCATCAGTGAAGTGGGGTTGCGAAACACCGGGGAGCTGTTTTTT CAISEVGLRNTGELFF
TRBJ2-5 TRBD2 TRBV4-1 . TGCGCCAGCAGGAAAGGGGAGGGGACAGAGACCCAGTACTTC CASRKGEGTETQYF
TRBJ1-1 TRBD1 TRBV4-2 . TGTGCCAGCAGCCAGAGGGACAGAATGAACACTGAAGCTTTCTTT CASSQRDRMNTEAFF
TRBJ2-7 . TRBV29-1 . TGCAGCGTCCTGGACGGCTACGAGCAGTACTTC CSVLDGYEQYF
TRBJ2-7 . TRBV6-5 . TGTGCCAGCAGTTACTCCCGGGTCTCGGGAGAGCAGTACTTC CASSYSRVSGEQYF
TRBJ1-5 . TRBV30 . TGTGCCTGGTCAGTCGGGGGTCTTAGTCAGCCCCAGCATTTT CAWSVGGLSQPQHF
TRBJ2-7 TRBD1 TRBV19 . TGTGCCAGTACCCCGGGACAGGGGCCCTACGAGCAGTACTTC CASTPGQGPYEQYF
TRBJ1-4 . TRBV20-1 . TGCAGTGCTAGTCCCACACCCATAGGGAATGAAAAACTGTTTTTT CSASPTPIGNEKLFF
TRBJ1-2 TRBD1 TRBV6-5 . TGTGCCAGCAGTCTACAGGGGGTGGGAGGCTACACCTTC CASSLQGVGGYTF
TRBJ2-3 . TRBV27 . TGTGCCAGCAGTTTAAATGGACGCCGTAGGAGCACAGATACGCAGTATTTT CASSLNGRRRSTDTQYF
TRBJ2-1 . TRBV15 . TGTGCCACCAGCCCGGGACTCCGAGGGAATGAGCAGTTCTTC CATSPGLRGNEQFF
TRBJ2-3 . TRBV5-4 . TGTGCCAGCAGCTTGGCTGTCGCTAGCACAGATACGCAGTATTTT CASSLAVASTDTQYF
TRBJ1-4 TRBD1 TRBV5-1 . TGCGCCAGCAGCTTCGGGACAGGGGGCGAAAAACTGTTTTTT CASSFGTGGEKLFF
TRBJ2-1 . TRBV9 . TGTGCCAGCAGCGTCCGGGACGCCTACAATGAGCAGTTCTTC CASSVRDAYNEQFF
TRBJ2-1 TRBD2 TRBV24-1 once TGTGCCACCAGTGATTTGAGGACTAGCGACACCAGCTCCTACAATGAGCAGTTCTTC CATSDLRTSDTSSYNEQFF
TRBJ1-3 . TRBV6-5 . TGTGCCAGCAGTTACTCGGGGGGCTCTGGAAACACCATATATTTT CASSYSGGSGNTIYF
TRBJ2-1 TRBD2 TRBV4-2 . TGTGCCAGCAGCCAAGTATCCGGGAGGGAACATGAGCAGTTCTTC CASSQVSGREHEQFF
TRBJ2-3 TRBD2 TRBV28 . TGTGCCAGCAGTTCCACTAGCGGGGCCACAGATACGCAGTATTTT CASSSTSGATDTQYF
TRBJ2-4 TRBD2 TRBV27 . TGTGCCAGCGCACGGTTAGCGGGGGCGGCCAAAAACATTCAGTACTTC CASARLAGAAKNIQYF
TRBJ2-2 . TRBV7-5 . TGTGCCAGAAGCTTAGGGTGGGGTTTGGTGGTGTTTTTT CARSLGWGLVVFF
TRBJ1-1 . TRBV5-1 . TGCGCCAGCAGCTCGATAGCGATCGACAGCACCCCTGAAGCTTTCTTT CASSSIAIDSTPEAFF
TRBJ1-2 . TRBV9 once TGTGCCAGCAGCGTAGCATGGGGGGATGGCTACACCTTC CASSVAWGDGYTF
TRBJ2-1 . TRBV6-5 . TGTGCCAGCAGGGACAAAACCTACAATGAGCAGTTCTTC CASRDKTYNEQFF